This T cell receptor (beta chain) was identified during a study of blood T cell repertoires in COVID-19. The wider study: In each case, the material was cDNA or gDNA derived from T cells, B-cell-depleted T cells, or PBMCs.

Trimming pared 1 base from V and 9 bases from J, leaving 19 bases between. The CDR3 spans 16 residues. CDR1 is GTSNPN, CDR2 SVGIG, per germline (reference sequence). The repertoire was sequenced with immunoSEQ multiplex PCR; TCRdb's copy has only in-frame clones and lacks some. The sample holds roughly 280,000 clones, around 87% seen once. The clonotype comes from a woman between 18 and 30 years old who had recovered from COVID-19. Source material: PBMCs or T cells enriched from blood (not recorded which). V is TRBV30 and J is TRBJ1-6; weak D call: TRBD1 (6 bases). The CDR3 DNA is TGTGCCTGGAGTGGGGCCCCCTCAGGGGTCAGTTCACCCCTCCACTTT. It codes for CAWSGAPSGVSSPLHF.